The entry below describes one T cell receptor (beta chain). Antigen specificity is unknown. These data belong to a study of cytomegalovirus exposure and HLA in healthy donors. The overall study: Researchers found that approximately 77% of about 400 genotyped donors fell within the Caucasian-associated ancestry cluster. Whole-study findings and limits: Most observed TCR sequences were rare, whereas some public TCRs were detected in many donors.

Vbeta (60) and Jbeta (13) primers were used in the PCR. Using immunoSEQ multiplex PCR, the repertoire was profiled, and TCRdb retains in-frame clones only, with some absent. The data contain approximately 150,000 clones, around 80% of them singletons. Trimming took off 6 bases at V and 5 bases at J, with 16 bases between the two ends. CDR3 length equals 14 residues. CDR1 MNHEY and CDR2 SVGAGI come from the germline V gene. What was sequenced was PBMCs. The chain joins TRBV6-5 to TRBJ2-5, with D possibly TRBD1 on 5 matching bases. The receptor comes from a man aged 35 to 55 in good health and CMV-seronegative. For the CDR3, the DNA is TGTGCCAGCAGCCCACGTGGGGCCGGGGAGACCCAGTACTTC. Residues: CASSPRGAGETQYF.